This T cell receptor (beta chain) was identified during a study of T cells after yellow fever vaccination. Synthesis of TCR cDNA relied on 5'RACE template switching, which attached a universal primer site and UMIs. Each CDR3 protein is one row after TCRdb ran MiXCR on the 5' RACE reads. The repertoire includes about 330,000 distinct CDR3 sequences, approximately 4% of them detected once, and roughly 25% sits in the top ten. CDR3 length: 13 amino acids. V shed 3 bases, J shed 13 bases, and the junction held 9 bases outside the gene matches. Germline V gene lookup returns CDR1 MRHNA and CDR2 SNTAGT. This receptor was obtained from a man younger than 35 who received the YFV17D yellow fever vaccine. This sequence joins TRBV6-4 and TRBJ2-1; TRBD1 agrees at 7 bases. This sample comprised PBMCs, obtained 5 days after the yellow fever booster vaccination. The CDR3 reads CASSDRPQGIQFF. The CDR3 DNA follows: TGTGCCAGCAGTGATCGCCCACAGGGGATACAGTTCTTC.